This T cell receptor (beta chain) was obtained from a study of sequential checkpoint blockade in melanoma. Study overall: Randomization was 1:1 between first-line nivolumab→ipilimumab and ipilimumab→nivolumab. Each arm's sequence ended with maintenance nivolumab.

The method was immunoSEQ multiplex PCR; TCRdb's version includes in-frame clones alone and lacks a portion of them. Of some 10,000 clones listed, 55% to 85% are singletons. The V gene's germline CDR1 is GTSNPN and CDR2 SVGIG (reference sequence). This CDR3 spans 16 amino acids. V shed 2 bases and J 0 bases; nucleotides not matched to a gene: 7. Treatment denoted: randomized to nivolumab then ipilimumab (arm A) or the reverse (arm B). None of the patients previously received DNA-damaging chemotherapy. Specimen: CD8+ T cells sorted from blood (inferred from file names), collected from a patient given nivolumab and ipilimumab in sequence. The V call is TRBV30, the J call TRBJ1-5; TRBD1 matches at 7 bases. The sequence came from a human donor with melanoma. CDR3 region: CAWSTKGTASNQPQHF. The CDR3 DNA reads as TGTGCCTGGAGTACCAAAGGGACAGCTAGCAATCAGCCCCAGCATTTT.